This T cell receptor (beta chain) was obtained from a study of blood T cell repertoires in COVID-19. Study processing details: Nucleated cell number was recorded as an estimate derived from reference gene primer amplification. Measured with immunoSEQ multiplex PCR; TCRdb has only the in-frame clones, and not every one. V, J and clone size are taken as reported in that table, and D and trimming were inferred from the DNA itself. The repertoire holds approximately 250,000 clones, with 85% as singletons. The length of the CDR3 is 16 residues. Germline-derived CDR1 and CDR2 are KGHSH and LQKENI. V shed 3 bases and J shed 0 bases, with 12 bases lying between them.

The V gene is TRBV18, the J gene TRBJ1-3; D might be TRBD1 (5 bases). The sequenced material came from peripheral blood. The receptor was derived from a woman aged 60-70 years with active or convalescent COVID-19. This chain's CDR3 is CASSPDSFFSGNTIYF. CDR3 bases: TGTGCCAGCTCACCCGACAGTTTCTTCTCTGGAAACACCATATATTTT. The whole variable domain, filled in from reference TRBV18 and TRBJ1-3, reads NAGVMQNPRHLVRRRGQEARLRCSPMKGHSHVYWYRQLPEEGLKFMVYLQKENIIDESGMPKERFSAEFPKEGPSILRIQQVVRGDSAAYFCASSPDSFFSGNTIYFGEGSWLTVV.